These 8 T cell receptor beta chains came from one sample sequenced in a study of OX40 agonist ivuxolimab in advanced cancers. This table comes from immunoSEQ multiplex PCR, and its TCRdb copy is limited to in-frame clones, with some not included. Among 6,500 to 8,000 clones listed, about four fifths were seen once. This specimen was CD4+ or CD8+ T cells sorted from blood, taken in a trial of the OX40 agonist ivuxolimab. These receptors came from an adult with an advanced solid tumor such as melanoma, head and neck, liver or kidney cancer.

This chain uses TRBV27 with TRBJ1-4; the D is unclear. This CDR3 spans 14 amino acids. Trimming removed 6 bases from V and 0 bases from J, with 8 bases in between. Germline V gives CDR1 MNHEY, CDR2 SMNVEV (reference sequence). CDR3 DNA: TGTGCCAGCAGCCACGATGCAACTAATGAAAAACTGTTTTTT. Amino acids: CASSHDATNEKLFF.

V and J are TRBV15 and TRBJ1-4; 7 bases are shared with TRBD1. The V gene's germline CDR1 is LNHNV and CDR2 YYDKDF (reference sequence). The CDR3 spans 16 residues. Trimming at V came to 2 bases and at J to 5 bases, leaving 8 bases not matched to a gene. The CDR3 coding sequence is TGTGCCACCAGCAGACTGCCGGGACAGAGGAATGAAAAACTGTTTTTT. Residues: CATSRLPGQRNEKLFF.

The chain is built from TRBV9 and TRBJ2-1; TRBD2 aligns across 13 bases. Germline V CDR1 and CDR2: SGDLS, YYNGEE. Losses at the gene ends were 0 bases for V and 4 bases for J; bases not matched to a gene: 10. This CDR3 is 19 amino acids long. In nucleotides, the CDR3 is TGTGCCAGCAGCGTAGTAGGGAGACTAGCGGGGGGCCCATACAATGAGCAGTTCTTC. It encodes CASSVVGRLAGGPYNEQFF. The whole variable domain, remainder taken from reference TRBV9 and TRBJ2-1, is DSGVTQTPKHLITATGQRVTLRCSPRSGDLSVYWYQQSLDQGLQFLIQYYNGEERAKGNILERFSAQQFPDLHSELNLSSLELGDSALYFCASSVVGRLAGGPYNEQFFGPGTRLTVL.

This chain connects TRBV4-1 to TRBJ2-1; D gene ambiguous. The CDR3 covers 13 residues. Trimming cost V 0 bases and J 2 bases, with 2 bases left between them. The germline V gene has CDR1 MGHRA and CDR2 YSYEKL. As DNA, the CDR3 is TGCGCCAGCAGCCAAGATGCCTACAATGAGCAGTTCTTC. Its translation: CASSQDAYNEQFF.

The chain recombines TRBV2 with TRBJ1-6; the D is unclear. V was clipped by 3 bases and J by 3 bases, with 6 bases between them. This CDR3 has 14 amino acids. CDR1 and CDR2 (germline): SNHLY, FYNNEI. The CDR3 DNA sequence: TGTGCCAGCAGTGACAGAAACTATAATTCACCCCTCCACTTT. It specifies CASSDRNYNSPLHF.

V and J are TRBV9 and TRBJ1-4; D might be TRBD1 (5 bases). V was cut by 3 bases and J by 8 bases, with 14 bases left in between. There are 14 residues in the CDR3. Germline CDR1 and CDR2: SGDLS and YYNGEE. Here the CDR3 reads CASSGQLRSEKLFF. The CDR3 DNA follows: TGTGCCAGCAGCGGACAGCTTAGAAGCGAAAAACTGTTTTTT.

This chain connects TRBV4-1 to TRBJ1-1; D gene uncertain. V was trimmed by 2 bases and J by 3 bases, leaving 13 bases between them. The CDR3 totals 15 residues. Germline V lookup: CDR1 MGHRA, CDR2 YSYEKL. The CDR3: CASSQFFSPDTEAFF. The CDR3 nucleotides read TGCGCCAGCAGCCAATTTTTTAGTCCGGACACTGAAGCTTTCTTT.

The genes are TRBV4-1 and TRBJ1-2; D is uncertain. The CDR3 extends over 14 amino acids. Between the trimmed V and J ends, which lost 1 base and 4 bases, there was a span of 10 bases. Germline-derived CDR1 and CDR2 are MGHRA and YSYEKL. The CDR3 bases are TGCGCCAGCAGCCAAGTCCTGGCGGCCTATGGCTACACCTTC. It yields the protein CASSQVLAAYGYTF.